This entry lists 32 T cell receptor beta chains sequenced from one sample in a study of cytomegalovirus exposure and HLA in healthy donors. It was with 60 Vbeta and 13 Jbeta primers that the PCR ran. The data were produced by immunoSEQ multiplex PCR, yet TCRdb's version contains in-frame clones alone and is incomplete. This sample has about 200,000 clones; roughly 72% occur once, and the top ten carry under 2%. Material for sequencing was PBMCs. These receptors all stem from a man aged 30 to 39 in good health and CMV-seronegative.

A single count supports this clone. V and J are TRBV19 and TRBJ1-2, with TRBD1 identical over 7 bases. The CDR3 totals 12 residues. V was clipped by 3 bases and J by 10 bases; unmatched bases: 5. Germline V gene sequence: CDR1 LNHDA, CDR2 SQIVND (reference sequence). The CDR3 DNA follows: TGTGCCAGTAGTATTCGGGACAGCCTCTACACCTTC. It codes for CASSIRDSLYTF.

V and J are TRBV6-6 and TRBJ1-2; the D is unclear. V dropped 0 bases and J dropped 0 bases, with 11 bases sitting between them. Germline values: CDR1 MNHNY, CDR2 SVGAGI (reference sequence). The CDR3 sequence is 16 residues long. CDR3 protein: CASSYSIHEANYGYTF. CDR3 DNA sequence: TGTGCCAGCAGTTACTCAATACACGAAGCTAACTATGGCTACACCTTC.

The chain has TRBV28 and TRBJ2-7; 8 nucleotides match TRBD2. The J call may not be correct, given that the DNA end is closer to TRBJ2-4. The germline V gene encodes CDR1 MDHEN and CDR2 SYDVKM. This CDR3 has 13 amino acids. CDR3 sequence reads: CASRKTSALIQYF. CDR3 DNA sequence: TGTGCCAGCAGGAAGACTAGCGCCCTCATTCAGTACTTC.

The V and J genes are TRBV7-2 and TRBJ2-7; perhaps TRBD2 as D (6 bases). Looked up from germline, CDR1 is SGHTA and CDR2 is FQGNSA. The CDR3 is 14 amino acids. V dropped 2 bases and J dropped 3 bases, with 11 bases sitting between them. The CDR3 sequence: CASSLSSVLYEQYF. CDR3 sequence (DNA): TGTGCCAGCAGCTTATCTAGCGTCCTCTACGAGCAGTACTTC. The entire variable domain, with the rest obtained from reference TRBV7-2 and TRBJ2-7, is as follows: GAGVSQSPSNKVTEKGKDVELRCDPISGHTALYWYRQSLGQGLEFLIYFQGNSAPDKSGLPSDRFSAERTGGSVSTLTIQRTQQEDSAVYLCASSLSSVLYEQYFGPGTRLTVT.

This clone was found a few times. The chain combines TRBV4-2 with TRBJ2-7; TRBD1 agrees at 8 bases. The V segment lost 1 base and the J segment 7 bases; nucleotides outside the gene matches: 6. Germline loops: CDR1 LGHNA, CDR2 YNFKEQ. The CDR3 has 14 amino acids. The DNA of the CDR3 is TGTGCCAGCAGCCAAGTCCAGGGGGCGGATGAGCAGTACTTC. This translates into CASSQVQGADEQYF.

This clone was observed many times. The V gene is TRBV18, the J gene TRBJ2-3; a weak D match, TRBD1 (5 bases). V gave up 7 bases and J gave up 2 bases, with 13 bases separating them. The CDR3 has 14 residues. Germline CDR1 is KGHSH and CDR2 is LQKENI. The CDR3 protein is CASLERQYTDTQYF. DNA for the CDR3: TGTGCCAGCTTGGAGAGACAGTACACAGATACGCAGTATTTT.

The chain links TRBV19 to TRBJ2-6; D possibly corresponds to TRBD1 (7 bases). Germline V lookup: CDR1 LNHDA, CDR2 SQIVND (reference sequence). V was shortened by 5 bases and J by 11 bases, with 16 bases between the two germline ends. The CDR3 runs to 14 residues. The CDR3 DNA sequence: TGTGCCAGTAGTGAGCGACAGGGACTCGACGTCCTGACTTTC. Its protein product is CASSERQGLDVLTF.

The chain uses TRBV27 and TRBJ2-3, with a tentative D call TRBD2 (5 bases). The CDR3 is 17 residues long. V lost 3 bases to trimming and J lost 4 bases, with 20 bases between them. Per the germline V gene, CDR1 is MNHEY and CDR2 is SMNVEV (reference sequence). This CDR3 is CASSLAVAIPQPDTQYF. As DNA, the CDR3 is TGTGCCAGCAGTTTGGCTGTAGCGATTCCCCAGCCAGATACGCAGTATTTT.

The CDR3 loop is CASSNRVPGELFF. Here the CDR3 DNA reads TGTGCCAGCAGCAACAGGGTTCCCGGGGAGCTGTTTTTT. This rearrangement joins TRBV5-4 to TRBJ2-2, with D possibly TRBD1 on 6 matching bases. V was cut by 4 bases and J by 6 bases, with 10 bases left in between. This CDR3 region has 13 residues. Germline CDR1 is SGHNT and CDR2 is YYREEE (reference sequence).

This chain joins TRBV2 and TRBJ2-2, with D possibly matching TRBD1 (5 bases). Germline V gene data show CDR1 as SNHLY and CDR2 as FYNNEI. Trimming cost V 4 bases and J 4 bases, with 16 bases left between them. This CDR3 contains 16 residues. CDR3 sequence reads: CASSGDPGSGTGELFF. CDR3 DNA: TGTGCCAGCAGTGGGGATCCAGGGTCGGGCACCGGGGAGCTGTTTTTT.

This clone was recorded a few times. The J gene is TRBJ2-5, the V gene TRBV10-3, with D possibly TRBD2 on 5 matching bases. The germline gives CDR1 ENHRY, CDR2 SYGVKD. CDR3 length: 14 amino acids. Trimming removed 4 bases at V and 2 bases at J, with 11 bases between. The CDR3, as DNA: TGTGCCATCAGTGGAGTGTCGGGACAAGAGACCCAGTACTTC. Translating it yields CAISGVSGQETQYF.

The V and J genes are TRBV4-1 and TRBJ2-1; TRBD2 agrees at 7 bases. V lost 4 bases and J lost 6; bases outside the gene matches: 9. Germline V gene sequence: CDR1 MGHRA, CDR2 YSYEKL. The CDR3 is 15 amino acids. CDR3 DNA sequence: TGCGCCAGCAGCCCCCGCGCGGGGGAGGGCAATGAGCAGTTCTTC. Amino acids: CASSPRAGEGNEQFF.

CDR3 residues: CASSFRTSTDTQYF. CDR3 nucleotides: TGTGCCAGCAGCTTTAGGACTAGCACAGATACGCAGTATTTT. This chain links TRBV7-3 with TRBJ2-3, with a possible D match to TRBD2 (5 bases). The V and J ends lost 3 bases and 0 bases respectively, with 7 bases between them. Germline V gives CDR1 SGHTA, CDR2 FQGTGA. The CDR3 consists of 14 residues. The full variable domain, in which reference TRBV7-3 and TRBJ2-3 provide the parts outside the CDR3, is GAGVSQTPSNKVTEKGKYVELRCDPISGHTALYWYRQSLGQGPEFLIYFQGTGAADDSGLPNDRFFAVRPEGSVSTLKIQRTERGDSAVYLCASSFRTSTDTQYFGPGTRLTVL.

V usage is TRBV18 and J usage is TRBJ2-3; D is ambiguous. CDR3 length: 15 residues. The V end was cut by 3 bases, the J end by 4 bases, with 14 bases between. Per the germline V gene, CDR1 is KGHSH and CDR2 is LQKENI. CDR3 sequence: CASSPLPKSPDTQYF. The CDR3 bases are TGTGCCAGCTCACCTCTACCCAAATCCCCAGATACGCAGTATTTT.

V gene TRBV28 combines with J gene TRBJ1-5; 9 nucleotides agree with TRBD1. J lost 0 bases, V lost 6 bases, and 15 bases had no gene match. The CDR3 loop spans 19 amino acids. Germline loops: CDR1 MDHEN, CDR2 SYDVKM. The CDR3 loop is CASRAGTGTKVGSNQPQHF. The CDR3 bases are TGTGCCAGCAGGGCTGGGACAGGGACGAAGGTGGGTAGCAATCAGCCCCAGCATTTT.

The CDR3 loop reads CASSLAITGLTPGELFF. The DNA for the CDR3 is TGTGCCAGCAGCTTAGCGATAACAGGGCTAACTCCCGGGGAGCTGTTTTTT. The V call is TRBV7-6, the J call TRBJ2-2, with a weak D call TRBD1 (6 bases). The germline CDR1 and CDR2 sequences are SGHVS and FNYEAQ. Trimming pared 0 bases from V and 6 bases from J, leaving 17 bases between. This CDR3 is built from 17 residues.

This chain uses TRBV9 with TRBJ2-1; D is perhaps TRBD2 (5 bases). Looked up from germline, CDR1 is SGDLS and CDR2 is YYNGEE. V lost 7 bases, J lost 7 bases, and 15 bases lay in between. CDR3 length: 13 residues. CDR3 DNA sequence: TGTGCCAGCTCGAGGGTTCTAGGGAATGAGCAGTTCTTC. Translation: CASSRVLGNEQFF.

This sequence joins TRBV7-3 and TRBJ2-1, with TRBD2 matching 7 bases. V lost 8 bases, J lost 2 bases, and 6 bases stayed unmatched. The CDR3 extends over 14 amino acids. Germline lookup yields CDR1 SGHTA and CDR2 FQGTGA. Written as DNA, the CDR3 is TGTGCCAGCCAAAGGGACTACCCCTACAATGAGCAGTTCTTC. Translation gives CASQRDYPYNEQFF.

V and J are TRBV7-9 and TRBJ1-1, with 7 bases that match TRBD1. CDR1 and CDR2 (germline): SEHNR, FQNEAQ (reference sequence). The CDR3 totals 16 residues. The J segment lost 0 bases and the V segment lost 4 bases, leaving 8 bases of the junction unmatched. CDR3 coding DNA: TGTGCCAGCAGCTCCAGTGGTACAGGGGTGAACACTGAAGCTTTCTTT. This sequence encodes CASSSSGTGVNTEAFF.

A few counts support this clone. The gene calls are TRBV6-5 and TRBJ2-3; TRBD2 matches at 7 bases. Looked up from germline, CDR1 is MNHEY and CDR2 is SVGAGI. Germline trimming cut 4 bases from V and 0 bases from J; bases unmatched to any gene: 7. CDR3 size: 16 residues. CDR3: CASSFRDYSSTDTQYF. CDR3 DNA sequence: TGTGCCAGCAGTTTTCGGGACTATAGTAGCACAGATACGCAGTATTTT.

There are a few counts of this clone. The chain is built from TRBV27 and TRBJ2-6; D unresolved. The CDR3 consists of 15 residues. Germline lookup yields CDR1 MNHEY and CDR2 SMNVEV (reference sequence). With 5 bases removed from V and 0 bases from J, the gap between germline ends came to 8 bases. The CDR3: CASSRSNSGANVLTF. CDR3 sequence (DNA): TGTGCCAGCAGTCGCAGTAACTCTGGGGCCAACGTCCTGACTTTC.

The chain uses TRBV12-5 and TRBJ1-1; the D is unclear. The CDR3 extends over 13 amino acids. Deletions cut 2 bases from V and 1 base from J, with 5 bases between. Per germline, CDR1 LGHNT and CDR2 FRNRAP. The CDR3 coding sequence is TGTGCTAGTGGTTTGAACAGGAACACTGAAGCTTTCTTT. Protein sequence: CASGLNRNTEAFF.

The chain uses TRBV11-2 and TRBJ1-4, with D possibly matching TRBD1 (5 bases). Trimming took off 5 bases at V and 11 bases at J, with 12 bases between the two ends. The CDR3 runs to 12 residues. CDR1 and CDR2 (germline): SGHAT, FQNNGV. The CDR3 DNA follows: TGTGCCAGCAGCCGGACACGCTCGAAACTGTTTTTT. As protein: CASSRTRSKLFF.

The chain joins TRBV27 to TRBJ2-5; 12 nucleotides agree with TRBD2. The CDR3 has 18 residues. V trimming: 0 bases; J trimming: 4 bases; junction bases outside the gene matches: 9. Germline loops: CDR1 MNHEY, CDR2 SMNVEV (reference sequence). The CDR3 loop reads CASSLSEGLAGYRETQYF. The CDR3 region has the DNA TGTGCCAGCAGTTTATCCGAAGGACTAGCGGGATACCGAGAGACCCAGTACTTC.

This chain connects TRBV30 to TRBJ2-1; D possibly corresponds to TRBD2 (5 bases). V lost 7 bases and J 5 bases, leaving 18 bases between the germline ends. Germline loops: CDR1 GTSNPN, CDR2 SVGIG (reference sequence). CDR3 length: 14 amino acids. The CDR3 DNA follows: TGTGCCTTCCTCCGGAGGCGGGTAAACAATGAGCAGTTCTTC. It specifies CAFLRRRVNNEQFF.

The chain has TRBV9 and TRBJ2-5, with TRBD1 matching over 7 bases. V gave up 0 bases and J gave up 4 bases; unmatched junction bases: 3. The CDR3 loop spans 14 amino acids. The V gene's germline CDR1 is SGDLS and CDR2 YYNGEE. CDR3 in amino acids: CASSVGQGRETQYF. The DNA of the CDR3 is TGTGCCAGCAGCGTAGGACAGGGACGAGAGACCCAGTACTTC.

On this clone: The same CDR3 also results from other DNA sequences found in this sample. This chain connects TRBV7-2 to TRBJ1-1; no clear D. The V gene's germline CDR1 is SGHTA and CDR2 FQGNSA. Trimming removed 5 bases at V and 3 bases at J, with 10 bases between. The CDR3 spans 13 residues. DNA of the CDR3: TGTGCCAGCAGCCGGCGGGCGGACACTGAAGCTTTCTTT. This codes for CASSRRADTEAFF.

Here the CDR3 DNA reads TGTGCCAGCAGCTTCCCGCAGCGGGTACAAGAGACCCAGTACTTC. Residues: CASSFPQRVQETQYF. The gene calls are TRBV5-4 and TRBJ2-5, with D perhaps matching TRBD2 (6 bases). Trimming removed 2 bases from V and 2 bases from J, with 13 bases in between. There are 15 residues in the CDR3. Germline values: CDR1 SGHNT, CDR2 YYREEE (reference sequence). The full variable domain, rest sourced from reference TRBV5-4 and TRBJ2-5, is ETGVTQSPTHLIKTRGQQVTLRCSSQSGHNTVSWYQQALGQGPQFIFQYYREEENGRGNFPPRFSGLQFPNYSSELNVNALELDDSALYLCASSFPQRVQETQYFGPGTRLLVL.

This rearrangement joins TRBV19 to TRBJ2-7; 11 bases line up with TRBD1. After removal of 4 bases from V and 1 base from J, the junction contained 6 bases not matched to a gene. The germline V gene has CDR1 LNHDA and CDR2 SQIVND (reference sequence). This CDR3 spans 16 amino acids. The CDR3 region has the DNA TGTGCCAGTAGTAACAAAGGACAGGGGGCTTCCTACGAGCAGTACTTC. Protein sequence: CASSNKGQGASYEQYF.

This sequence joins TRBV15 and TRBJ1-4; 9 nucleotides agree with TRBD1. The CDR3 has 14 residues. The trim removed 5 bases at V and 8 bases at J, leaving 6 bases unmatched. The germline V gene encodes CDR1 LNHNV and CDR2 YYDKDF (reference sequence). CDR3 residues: CATSEDRGDEKLFF. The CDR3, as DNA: TGTGCCACCAGCGAGGACAGGGGAGACGAAAAACTGTTTTTT.

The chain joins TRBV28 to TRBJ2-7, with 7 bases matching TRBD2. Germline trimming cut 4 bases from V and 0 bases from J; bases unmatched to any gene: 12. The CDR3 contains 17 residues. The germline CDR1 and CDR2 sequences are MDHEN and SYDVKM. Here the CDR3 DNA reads TGTGCCAGCAGTTACTCCTACGGGAGGCTCTCCTCCTACGAGCAGTACTTC. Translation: CASSYSYGRLSSYEQYF.

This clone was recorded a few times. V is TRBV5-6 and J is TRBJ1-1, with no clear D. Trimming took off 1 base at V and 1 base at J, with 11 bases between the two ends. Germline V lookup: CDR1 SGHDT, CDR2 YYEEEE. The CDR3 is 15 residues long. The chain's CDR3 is CASSLLEEGNTEAFF. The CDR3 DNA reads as TGTGCCAGCAGCTTGTTAGAGGAAGGGAACACTGAAGCTTTCTTT.